Detailed here is one TCR beta chain. Antigen: not known. Stated treatment: approximately 10-day PBMC culture with coronavirus spike peptide pools or control peptides (ViraFEST assay). From the unexposed donor, CD4+ T cells were collected ahead of the COVID-19 pandemic (2011-2018). The authors swapped half the medium for fresh IL-2 medium on days 3 and 7. Germline V gene data show CDR1 as SGHAT and CDR2 as FQNNGV. This CDR3 comprises 15 residues. J lost 9 bases, V lost 1 base, and 6 bases had no gene match. These data belong to a study of vaccination and CD4 T cells after COVID-19. At the Johns Hopkins FTIC core, DNA taken from cultured CD4+ T cells was sequenced by way of the Oncomine TCR Beta short-read assay. TCRdb used MiXCR to reprocess the PCR reads, holding one entry per CDR3 protein. Seen here are approximately 4,000 distinct CDR3 sequences, 71% observed once, and the top ten hold roughly a third.

Sequencing was performed on CD4+ T cells from blood, cultured in vitro. The J gene is TRBJ2-1, the V gene TRBV11-2; 10 bases match TRBD2. The sequence derives from a human donor in good health. The DNA for the CDR3 is TGTGCCAGCAGCTTAGCGAGCGGGAGGGCCGGTGAGCAGTTCTTC. This encodes CASSLASGRAGEQFF.